This T cell receptor beta chain was recovered during a study of shared clonotypes between healthy human individuals (dated by TCRdb to 2020 to 2021). Context from the whole study: Three men and two women, aged 18 to 49 years, made up the cohort. Blood TCR repertoires of four to six healthy adults were deeply sequenced to estimate repertoire size and the extent of clonotype sharing between individuals. To increase sequencing depth and limit assay-specific biases, TCR repertoire library preparation and sequencing were carried out by different laboratories using diverse techniques. Per donor, leukapheresis produced somewhere between about 0.94 and 10 billion PBMCs. Summary of the overall study and its limitations: The genetic and exposure-history diversity represented was limited by the small number of donors. Sampling was limited to blood, and TCR repertoires in tissue likely differ from TCR repertoires in blood. Based on pairwise subsampling, the degree of clonotype sharing among donors was expected to be affected by sequencing depth.

Using the deep immunoSEQ assay, TCR CDR3 regions were amplified from genomic DNA by multiplex PCR. For each cell subset, the extracted genomic DNA was distributed evenly across all wells of several immunoSEQ 96-well plates, and each plate served as one replicate. For unsorted PBMC, each replicate PCR was loaded with 300 ng genomic DNA, equivalent to about 30,000 T cell genomes. Genomic DNA from unsorted PBMC was sequenced over ten immunoSEQ deep assay plates. Purified libraries were measured with a Qubit 3.0 fluorometer, size-checked on a Bioanalyzer 2100, and measured again with the KAPA Library Quantification kit. A separate single-read 150-cycle Illumina NextSeq 550 flow cell was used to sequence each immunoSEQ 96-well plate. The authors' analysis ran thus. Because the immunoSEQ output held only junctional sequences and lacked quality scores, the filtering could not match the filtering applied to full-length reads. To assign V/J genes and CDR3, sequences were annotated using PyIR, a Python wrapper for IgBLAST v1.9, with IMGT germline references. Reads were filtered out if the reads had weak V/J assignments (E-value above 1e-6), no CDR3, stop codons, out-of-frame junctions, or ambiguous translated residues. A V3J clonotype was defined by an identical inferred V gene, J gene, and CDR3 amino acid sequence. Percentage overlap between repertoires was computed as shared unique clonotypes divided by the size of the smaller repertoire. Repertoire richness was assessed with RTK rarefaction, the Chao1 estimator, and Recon v2.1 estimates of unobserved clonotypes. Not all clones reach the TCRdb copy of this immuneACCESS table, which keeps in-frame sequences only. Checked studies attribute under half of the gap to unresolved V genes and leave the rest unexplained. That table gives V, J and clone size, and the DNA gave D and trimming. Here the sample has under 600,000 clones; around 80% occur a single time. The ten largest clones represent about 11% of the sample.

As concerns this clone: It lacks a known antigen. No qualities accompany the bases; no much larger clone lies one base away.

Healthy HIV-negative adults with no recently reported acute infections or vaccinations were included as donors. Only Caucasian adults living in Nashville, Tennessee, USA were represented among the donors. For unsorted samples, 90 million or so PBMCs were counted and genomic DNA was extracted with the QIAamp DNA Blood Mini kit. Blood was obtained by leukapheresis, after which PBMCs were separated by Ficoll-Histopaque density gradient centrifugation and cryopreserved in liquid nitrogen vapor phase. From cysteine to phenylalanine, the CDR3 is 17 amino acids long. Only the CDR3 DNA is retained, 51 bases long and in frame from the first base.

The V gene is TRBV21-1 and the J gene is TRBJ1-3. TRBV21-1 represents a pseudogene. Source material: PBMCs. This receptor was identified in a woman aged 40 to 49 in good health. Some clones in this sample may be carry-over from other donors' samples. For the CDR3, the sequence is CASTGGATGARGNTIYF. The DNA is as follows: TGTGCCAGCACGGGAGGGGCGACAGGGGCCCGTGGAAACACCATATATTTT.